Each of the 21 T cell receptor beta chains below was sequenced from the same sample in a study of T cell repertoires in cytomegalovirus infection. TCRdb reanalysed the reads using MiXCR and keeps one entry per CDR3 protein. The sample yields about 310,000 distinct CDR3 sequences, about a sixth seen once. Sequencing was done on a sample of PBMCs. All receptors come from a human donor in good health (CMV status not recorded). Some clones in this sample may be carry-over from other donors' samples.

This clonotype occurred many times. The chain recombines TRBV6-1 with TRBJ1-1, with 7 bases aligning to TRBD1. Germline V lookup: CDR1 MNHNS, CDR2 SASEGT. Trimming at V came to 6 bases and at J to 3 bases, leaving 4 bases not matched to a gene. The CDR3 totals 13 residues. CDR3 nucleotides: TGTGCCAGCAGGACTGACAGGGACACTGAAGCTTTCTTT. Its protein product is CASRTDRDTEAFF.

This clonotype occurred many times. CDR3 coding DNA: TGTGCCAGTAGTCGCCGGGACAGGACCAATTCACCCCTCCACTTT. This codes for CASSRRDRTNSPLHF. The rearrangement uses TRBV19 and TRBJ1-6; 8 bases map to TRBD1. The V gene's germline CDR1 is LNHDA and CDR2 SQIVND (reference sequence). The CDR3 runs 15 residues. V trimming: 5 bases; J trimming: 7 bases; junction bases outside the gene matches: 7.

The chain couples TRBV20-1 to TRBJ2-3; TRBD2 is a possible D gene (5 bases). The V gene lost 1 base and the J gene lost 1 base, with 18 bases spanning the gap. Germline values: CDR1 DFQATT, CDR2 SNEGSKA (reference sequence). The CDR3 runs to 17 residues. The CDR3 sequence: CSARGDLGRRRTDTQYF. The CDR3 DNA reads as TGCAGTGCTAGAGGCGACCTCGGACGGAGGCGCACAGATACGCAGTATTTT.

The chain links TRBV20-1 to TRBJ2-5; maybe TRBD2 (5 bases). The CDR3 contains 16 residues. CDR1 and CDR2 (germline): DFQATT, SNEGSKA (reference sequence). V gave up 3 bases and J gave up 3 bases, with 20 bases separating them. The CDR3 loop reads CSASPQRPEQKETQYF. CDR3 bases: TGCAGTGCTAGTCCGCAGCGGCCGGAACAAAAAGAGACCCAGTACTTC.

Notes on this clonotype: An end of the junction differs from the germline gene, which may be a read error. This chain links TRBV7-7 with TRBJ2-5; 13 bases match TRBD2. Germline V gene lookup returns CDR1 SSHAT and CDR2 FNYEAQ (reference sequence). This CDR3 comprises 15 residues. The CDR3 DNA sequence: TGTGCTAGCAGCCAAGGACTAGCGGGGGTAGAGACCCAGTACTTC. Its protein product is CASSQGLAGVETQYF.

The chain links TRBV7-6 to TRBJ2-7; D call uncertain. Trimming left V 4 bases short and J 2 bases short, with 9 bases between. The CDR3 spans 13 residues. Looked up from germline, CDR1 is SGHVS and CDR2 is FNYEAQ. The CDR3 DNA sequence: TGTGCCAGCAGCTCCAGAGACACCTACGAGCAGTACTTC. It encodes CASSSRDTYEQYF.

The sample holds many counts of this clonotype. The genes are TRBV7-3 and TRBJ2-5; D is uncertain. Trimming stripped 0 bases from V and 2 bases from J, with 7 bases between. The germline gives CDR1 SGHTA, CDR2 FQGTGA. The CDR3 is made up of 14 amino acids. In DNA, the CDR3 is TGTGCCAGCAGCTTAACGCCTAGTCAAGAGACCCAGTACTTC. It specifies CASSLTPSQETQYF.

This clonotype was counted ten times or more. The chain links TRBV2 to TRBJ1-5; D may be TRBD1 (6 bases). The V and J ends lost 5 bases and 4 bases respectively, with 12 bases between them. CDR1 is SNHLY and CDR2 is FYNNEI in the germline V gene. The CDR3 is 14 residues long. CDR3 protein: CASSSQGGNQPQHF. CDR3 coding DNA: TGTGCCAGCAGTTCACAGGGAGGAAATCAGCCCCAGCATTTT. The complete variable domain, with remaining parts taken from reference TRBV2 and TRBJ1-5, reads EPEVTQTPSHQVTQMGQEVILRCVPISNHLYFYWYRQILGQKVEFLVSFYNNEISEKSEIFDDQFSVERPDGSNFTLKIRSTKLEDSAMYFCASSSQGGNQPQHFGDGTRLSIL.

The V and J genes are TRBV28 and TRBJ1-2; D is possibly TRBD1 (5 bases). Between the trimmed V and J ends, which lost 2 bases and 3 bases, there was a span of 10 bases. Germline lookup yields CDR1 MDHEN and CDR2 SYDVKM. This CDR3 spans 14 amino acids. This chain's CDR3 is CASSLGAGYYGYTF. CDR3 in DNA: TGTGCCAGCAGTTTAGGGGCAGGGTACTATGGCTACACCTTC.

This clonotype showed up just a few times. Here the CDR3 reads CASMVTGGRNEQFF. The CDR3, as DNA: TGTGCCAGTATGGTGACAGGGGGTCGGAATGAGCAGTTCTTC. J is TRBJ2-1 and V is TRBV6-1; 9 positions match TRBD1. The CDR3 length is 14 residues. Germline-derived CDR1 and CDR2 are MNHNS and SASEGT. V dropped 9 bases and J dropped 7; count of bases not matched to a gene: 10.

V is TRBV12-3 or TRBV12-4 and J is TRBJ2-3, with 7 bases fitting TRBD1. This CDR3 contains 14 residues. With 8 bases clipped from V and 2 bases from J, the junction kept 7 bases outside the gene matches. The CDR3 reads CASAGDRFTDTQYF. CDR3 coding DNA: TGTGCCAGCGCAGGGGACAGATTCACAGATACGCAGTATTTT.

In this sample, this clonotype turned up many times. In DNA form, the CDR3 reads TGTGCCAGCAGTTGGACAGGGGACATGGAGCAGTACTTC. Translation: CASSWTGDMEQYF. The J gene is TRBJ2-7, the V gene TRBV7-2; 9 bases are shared with TRBD1. Trimming at V came to 6 bases and at J to 7 bases, leaving 7 bases not matched to a gene. Per the germline V gene, CDR1 is SGHTA and CDR2 is FQGNSA. The length of the CDR3 is 13 residues.

This chain links TRBV7-2 with TRBJ1-2, with 8 bases that match TRBD1. The CDR3 extends over 14 amino acids. Trimming took 3 bases from V and 8 from J; bases not matched to a gene: 8. Germline CDR1 reads SGHTA; CDR2 reads FQGNSA. The DNA of the CDR3 is TGTGCCAGCAGCTTCGGACAGGGAGGGTACGGCTACACCTTC. Amino acid sequence: CASSFGQGGYGYTF.

This clonotype appeared many times. The chain carries TRBV11-3 and TRBJ2-3, with D perhaps matching TRBD2 (6 bases). V shed 3 bases and J shed 11 bases, with 12 bases lying between them. Germline lookup yields CDR1 SGHNT and CDR2 YENEEA. The CDR3 sequence is 12 residues long. In nucleotides, the CDR3 is TGTGCCAGCAGCTTGCCCGCGGGGCAGCAGTATTTT. This codes for CASSLPAGQQYF.

This clonotype was counted many times. The CDR3 bases are TGTGCCAGCAGCCCCTCGAGAACCAACACCGGGGAGCTGTTTTTT. It encodes CASSPSRTNTGELFF. The rearrangement links TRBV7-2 to TRBJ2-2; D remains ambiguous. Germline V CDR1 and CDR2: SGHTA, FQGNSA. The CDR3 loop spans 15 amino acids. Trimming removed 5 bases at V and 2 bases at J, with 12 bases between.

This clonotype has ten or more counts. The chain uses TRBV7-8 and TRBJ2-7; 9 positions match TRBD2. Germline loops: CDR1 SGHVS, CDR2 FQNEAQ. Trimming at V came to 1 base and at J to 2 bases, leaving 15 bases not matched to a gene. CDR3 length: 19 amino acids. As DNA, the CDR3 is TGTGCCAGCAGCTTAGGTCTAGCGGGGCCAGGACTCTTGCCCTACGAGCAGTACTTC. Amino acid sequence: CASSLGLAGPGLLPYEQYF.

This clonotype was counted many times. V usage is TRBV7-8 and J usage is TRBJ1-1, with no clear D. The germline V gene has CDR1 SGHVS and CDR2 FQNEAQ. There are 18 residues in the CDR3. V shed 2 bases and J shed 1 base, with 20 bases lying between them. Written as DNA, the CDR3 is TGTGCCAGCAGCTTACATTCTCGTGGGAGAGACCGGAACACTGAAGCTTTCTTT. Amino acid sequence: CASSLHSRGRDRNTEAFF.

This clonotype was detected many times. The V and J genes are TRBV7-2 and TRBJ2-5; possible D gene TRBD2, 7 bases. Per germline, CDR1 SGHTA and CDR2 FQGNSA. The length of the CDR3 is 15 residues. V lost 3 bases to trimming and J lost 1 base, with 12 bases between them. In DNA, the CDR3 is TGTGCCAGCAGCTTTTCCGGGGGGCTCCAAGAGACCCAGTACTTC. Its translation: CASSFSGGLQETQYF.

V is TRBV6-2 or TRBV6-3 and J is TRBJ1-5; 7 nucleotides line up with TRBD1. The CDR3 is made up of 14 amino acids. Germline V gene lookup returns CDR1 MNHEY and CDR2 SVGEGT. The V segment lost 8 bases and the J segment 2 bases; nucleotides outside the gene matches: 6. The CDR3 bases are TGTGCCAGCTCGGGACAGATTCGCAATCAGCCCCAGCATTTT. Amino acids: CASSGQIRNQPQHF.

This clonotype was picked up a small number of times. This chain connects TRBV6-5 to TRBJ1-6; D remains unclear. Deletions cut 3 bases from V and 8 bases from J, with 20 bases between. This CDR3 contains 17 residues. CDR1 and CDR2 (germline): MNHEY, SVGAGI. CDR3 amino acids: CASSYRSPKTSYSPLHF. The CDR3 nucleotides are TGTGCCAGCAGTTATAGGTCCCCGAAGACTTCTTATTCACCCCTCCACTTT.

This clonotype has at least ten counts. V usage is TRBV27 and J usage is TRBJ2-5, with 7 bases matching TRBD1. This CDR3 is built from 15 residues. The J segment lost 7 bases and the V segment lost 4 bases, leaving 12 bases of the junction unmatched. The germline gives CDR1 MNHEY, CDR2 SMNVEV (reference sequence). CDR3 residues: CASSSAGTAPRTQYF. In DNA form, the CDR3 reads TGTGCCAGCAGTTCCGCCGGGACAGCGCCTCGGACCCAGTACTTC.